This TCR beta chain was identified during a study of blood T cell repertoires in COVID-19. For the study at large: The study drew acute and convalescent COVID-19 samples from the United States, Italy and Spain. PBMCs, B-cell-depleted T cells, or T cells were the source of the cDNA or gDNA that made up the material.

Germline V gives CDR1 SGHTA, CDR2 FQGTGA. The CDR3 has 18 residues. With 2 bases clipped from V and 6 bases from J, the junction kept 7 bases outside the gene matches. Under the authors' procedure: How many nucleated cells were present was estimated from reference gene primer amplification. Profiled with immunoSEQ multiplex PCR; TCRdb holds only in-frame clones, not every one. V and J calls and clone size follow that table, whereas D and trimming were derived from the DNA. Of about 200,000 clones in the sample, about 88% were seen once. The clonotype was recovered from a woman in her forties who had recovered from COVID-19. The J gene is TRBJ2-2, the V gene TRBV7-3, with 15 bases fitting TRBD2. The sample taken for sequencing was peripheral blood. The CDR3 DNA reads TGTGCCAGCAGCTTATCGGGACTAGCGGGAGGACGGGCCGGGGAGCTGTTTTTT. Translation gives CASSLSGLAGGRAGELFF.